A single sample gave rise to the 14 T cell receptor beta chains below, sequenced in a study of cytomegalovirus exposure and HLA in healthy donors. PCR used 60 Vbeta primers and 13 Jbeta primers. Produced via immunoSEQ multiplex PCR; TCRdb's table is partial and in-frame only. The sample includes roughly 200,000 clones, approximately 80% of them seen just once. The sample taken for sequencing was PBMCs. These TCRs come from a man between 25 and 39 years old in good health and CMV-seronegative.

V gene TRBV29-1 combines with J gene TRBJ2-7; D is uncertain. This CDR3 is built from 11 residues. Germline V CDR1 and CDR2: SQVTM, ANQGSEA. The CDR3 coding sequence is TGCAGGGGTGACAATTTCTACGAGCAGTACTTC. Its translation: CRGDNFYEQYF.

This chain links TRBV7-8 with TRBJ1-5, with D perhaps matching TRBD1 (6 bases). V lost 0 bases and J 4 bases, leaving 10 bases between the germline ends. The CDR3 is made up of 15 amino acids. Germline CDR1 is SGHVS and CDR2 is FQNEAQ. CDR3 bases: TGTGCCAGCAGCTTAGCCGACAGGCATAATCAGCCCCAGCATTTT. This encodes CASSLADRHNQPQHF.

The V call is TRBV5-1, the J call TRBJ2-7, with TRBD1 matching over 7 bases. Per germline, CDR1 SGHRS and CDR2 YFSETQ. This CDR3 region has 14 residues. The ends lost 4 bases at V and 6 bases at J; junction bases unmatched: 10. In DNA form, the CDR3 reads TGCGCCAGCAGCGTAGACAGGGTAGGTGGCGAGCAGTACTTC. Its protein is CASSVDRVGGEQYF. The full variable domain, in which reference TRBV5-1 and TRBJ2-7 provide the parts outside the CDR3, is KAGVTQTPRYLIKTRGQQVTLSCSPISGHRSVSWYQQTPGQGLQFLFEYFSETQRNKGNFPGRFSGRQFSNSRSEMNVSTLELGDSALYLCASSVDRVGGEQYFGPGTRLTVT.

The chain recombines TRBV10-3 with TRBJ1-1; D gene uncertain. From germline, CDR1 is ENHRY and CDR2 SYGVKD. The CDR3 is made up of 13 amino acids. V gave up 6 bases and J gave up 4 bases, with 12 bases separating them. Here the CDR3 reads CAIRQTVGTEAFF. In nucleotides, the CDR3 is TGTGCCATCAGACAAACAGTGGGCACTGAAGCTTTCTTT.

As to this clone: At the DNA level, this CDR3 is encoded by other sequences in the same sample as well. This CDR3 reads CASSPTENTEAFF. The CDR3 DNA sequence: TGTGCCAGCAGCCCAACAGAGAACACTGAAGCTTTCTTT. The V gene is TRBV7-9, the J gene TRBJ1-1, with D hard to call. This CDR3 region has 13 residues. Germline CDR1 and CDR2: SEHNR and FQNEAQ (reference sequence). V shed 5 bases and J shed 1 base, with 8 bases lying between them.

The genes are TRBV6-5 and TRBJ2-3, with 7 bases that match TRBD1. V dropped 3 bases and J dropped 5; count of bases not matched to a gene: 11. Germline CDR1 reads MNHEY; CDR2 reads SVGAGI. The CDR3 has 16 residues. The CDR3 DNA reads TGTGCCAGCAGTTATCGGTTGACAGGGCGGCAAGATACGCAGTATTTT. This sequence encodes CASSYRLTGRQDTQYF.

The sample holds a few counts of this clone. The chain joins TRBV7-9 to TRBJ2-3; 8 nucleotides align to TRBD2. Looked up from germline, CDR1 is SEHNR and CDR2 is FQNEAQ (reference sequence). CDR3 length: 15 amino acids. With V trimmed by 4 bases and J by 0 bases, 3 bases remained unmatched. CDR3 loop: CASSSTSASTDTQYF. DNA of the CDR3: TGTGCCAGCAGCTCGACTAGCGCAAGCACAGATACGCAGTATTTT. The full variable domain, its missing parts supplied by reference TRBV7-9 and TRBJ2-3, is DTGVSQNPRHKITKRGQNVTFRCDPISEHNRLYWYRQTLGQGPEFLTYFQNEAQLEKSRLLSDRFSAERPKGSFSTLEIQRTEQGDSAMYLCASSSTSASTDTQYFGPGTRLTVL.

The V and J genes are TRBV10-3 and TRBJ2-5; 10 nucleotides agree with TRBD2. The trim removed 2 bases at V and 0 bases at J, leaving 6 bases unmatched. CDR1 and CDR2 (germline): ENHRY, SYGVKD. The CDR3 has 17 amino acids. Here the CDR3 reads CAISESTSGAYQETQYF. The CDR3, as DNA: TGTGCCATCAGTGAGAGCACTAGCGGGGCGTACCAAGAGACCCAGTACTTC.

This chain uses TRBV11-1 with TRBJ1-1, with unresolved D. Between the trimmed V and J ends, which lost 5 bases and 2 bases, there was a span of 9 bases. The V gene's germline CDR1 is SGHAT and CDR2 FQDESV (reference sequence). This CDR3 has 13 amino acids. The CDR3 loop reads CASSTHTNTEAFF. The CDR3 DNA is TGTGCCAGCAGCACCCACACCAACACTGAAGCTTTCTTT.

CDR3 sequence (DNA): TGTGCCAGCAGCTTCGGACTAGCAGCCTACGAGCAGTACTTC. Residues: CASSFGLAAYEQYF. The rearrangement links TRBV7-2 to TRBJ2-7; 8 nucleotides match TRBD2. CDR1 is SGHTA, CDR2 FQGNSA, per germline. This CDR3 contains 14 residues. J lost 2 bases, V lost 3 bases, and 3 bases had no gene match.

The chain links TRBV5-1 to TRBJ2-5; D possibly corresponds to TRBD1 (5 bases). Near its end, the DNA agrees better with TRBJ2-7, so the J call may be wrong. This CDR3 contains 14 residues. CDR1 is SGHRS, CDR2 YFSETQ, per germline. CDR3 amino acids: CASSLTGDIYEQYF. The CDR3 region has the DNA TGCGCCAGCAGCTTGACAGGAGATATCTACGAGCAGTACTTC.

This chain uses TRBV4-1 with TRBJ1-1; 10 bases are a match to TRBD1. Per the germline V gene, CDR1 is MGHRA and CDR2 is YSYEKL. V lost 5 bases, J lost 5 bases, and 5 bases stayed unmatched. The CDR3 sequence is 14 residues long. The DNA for the CDR3 is TGCGCCAGCAGCGCGGGACAGGGGACAACTGAAGCTTTCTTT. Amino acid sequence: CASSAGQGTTEAFF.

The chain carries TRBV28 and TRBJ1-5; tentatively, D is TRBD1 (5 bases). CDR1 is MDHEN, CDR2 SYDVKM, per germline. V gave up 5 bases and J gave up 1 base, with 9 bases separating them. The CDR3 contains 14 residues. Here the CDR3 DNA reads TGTGCCAGCAGTCCCCAGGGAAGCAATCAGCCCCAGCATTTT. Protein: CASSPQGSNQPQHF. Variable domain in full (rest from reference TRBV28 and TRBJ1-5): DVKVTQSSRYLVKRTGEKVFLECVQDMDHENMFWYRQDPGLGLRLIYFSYDVKMKEKGDIPEGYSVSREKKERFSLILESASTNQTSMYLCASSPQGSNQPQHFGDGTRLSIL.

The genes are TRBV19 and TRBJ1-2, with a possible D match to TRBD1 (5 bases). Deletions cut 4 bases from V and 1 base from J, with 16 bases between. Germline V gene sequence: CDR1 LNHDA, CDR2 SQIVND (reference sequence). This CDR3 is built from 16 residues. DNA of the CDR3: TGTGCCAGTAGTACTGGGTCCGGGGGAATTAACTATGGCTACACCTTC. Residues: CASSTGSGGINYGYTF.